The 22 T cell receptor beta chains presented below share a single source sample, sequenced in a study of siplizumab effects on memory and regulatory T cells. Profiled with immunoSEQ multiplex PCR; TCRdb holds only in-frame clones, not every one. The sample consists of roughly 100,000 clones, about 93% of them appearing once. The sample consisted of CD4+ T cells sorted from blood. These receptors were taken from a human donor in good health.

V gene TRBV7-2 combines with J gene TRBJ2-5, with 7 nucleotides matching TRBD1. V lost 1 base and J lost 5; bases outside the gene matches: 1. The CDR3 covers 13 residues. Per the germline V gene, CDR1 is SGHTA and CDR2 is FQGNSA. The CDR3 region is CASSLGTGETQYF. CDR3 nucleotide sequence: TGTGCCAGCAGCTTAGGGACAGGCGAGACCCAGTACTTC.

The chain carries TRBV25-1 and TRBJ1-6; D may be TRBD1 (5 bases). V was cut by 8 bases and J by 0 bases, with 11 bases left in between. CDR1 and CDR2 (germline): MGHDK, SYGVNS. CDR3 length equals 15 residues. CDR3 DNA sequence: TGTGCCAGCGGGGGACTCTTCTCCTATAATTCACCCCTCCACTTT. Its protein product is CASGGLFSYNSPLHF.

DNA of the CDR3: TGTGCCAGCAGCTTAGGTCAAGCGGGAGCAGATACGCAGTATTTT. This translates into CASSLGQAGADTQYF. This rearrangement joins TRBV7-8 to TRBJ2-3; 8 positions agree with TRBD2. This CDR3 has 15 residues. The trim removed 1 base at V and 4 bases at J, leaving 4 bases unmatched. Germline V gives CDR1 SGHVS, CDR2 FQNEAQ.

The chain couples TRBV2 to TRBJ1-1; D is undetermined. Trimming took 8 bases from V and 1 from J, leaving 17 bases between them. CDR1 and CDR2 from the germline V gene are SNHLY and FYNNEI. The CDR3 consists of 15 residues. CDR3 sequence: CASAPRAVGNTEAFF. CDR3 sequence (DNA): TGTGCCAGCGCCCCTAGGGCGGTAGGGAACACTGAAGCTTTCTTT.

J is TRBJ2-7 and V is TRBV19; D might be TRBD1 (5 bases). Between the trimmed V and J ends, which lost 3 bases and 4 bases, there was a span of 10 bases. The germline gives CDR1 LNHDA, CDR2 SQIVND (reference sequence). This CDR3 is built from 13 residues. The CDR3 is CASSIDKGYEQYF. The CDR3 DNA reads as TGTGCCAGTAGTATCGATAAGGGGTACGAGCAGTACTTC.

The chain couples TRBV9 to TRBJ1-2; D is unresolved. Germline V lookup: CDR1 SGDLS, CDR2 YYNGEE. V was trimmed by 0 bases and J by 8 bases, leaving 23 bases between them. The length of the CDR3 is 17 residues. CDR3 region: CASSVAGSGLTSGGYTF. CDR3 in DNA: TGTGCCAGCAGCGTAGCTGGATCAGGTCTCACGTCTGGGGGCTACACCTTC.

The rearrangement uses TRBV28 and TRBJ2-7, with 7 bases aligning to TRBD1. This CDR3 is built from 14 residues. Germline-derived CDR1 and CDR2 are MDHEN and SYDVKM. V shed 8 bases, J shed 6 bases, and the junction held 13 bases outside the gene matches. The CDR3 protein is CASARQGPPSEQYF. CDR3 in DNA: TGTGCCAGCGCAAGACAGGGCCCCCCTTCCGAGCAGTACTTC.

CDR3 amino acids: CASGVLNEQFF. DNA of the CDR3: TGTGCCAGCGGGGTCCTGAATGAGCAGTTCTTC. V gene TRBV6-6 combines with J gene TRBJ2-1; D is uncertain. V lost 8 bases, J lost 7 bases, and 9 bases lay in between. The CDR3 consists of 11 residues. Germline assignment: CDR1 MNHNY and CDR2 SVGAGI (reference sequence).

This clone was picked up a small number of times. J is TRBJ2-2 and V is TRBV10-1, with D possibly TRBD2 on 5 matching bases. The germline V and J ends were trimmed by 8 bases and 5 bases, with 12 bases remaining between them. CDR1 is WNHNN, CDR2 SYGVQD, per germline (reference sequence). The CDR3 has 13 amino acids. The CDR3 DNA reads TGCGCCAGCGCGAGGGATTTTACCGGGGAGCTGTTTTTT. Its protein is CASARDFTGELFF.

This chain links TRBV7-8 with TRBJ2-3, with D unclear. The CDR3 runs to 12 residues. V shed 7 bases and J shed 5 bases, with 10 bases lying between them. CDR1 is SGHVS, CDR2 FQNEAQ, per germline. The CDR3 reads CASNLVGDTQYF. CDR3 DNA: TGTGCCAGCAATTTGGTCGGAGATACGCAGTATTTT.

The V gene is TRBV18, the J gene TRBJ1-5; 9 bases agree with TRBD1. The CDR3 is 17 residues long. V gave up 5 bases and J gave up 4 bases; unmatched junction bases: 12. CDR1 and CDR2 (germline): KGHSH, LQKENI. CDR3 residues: CASSIFSRDRENQPQHF. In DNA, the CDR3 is TGTGCCAGCTCAATATTTTCTCGGGACAGGGAGAATCAGCCCCAGCATTTT.

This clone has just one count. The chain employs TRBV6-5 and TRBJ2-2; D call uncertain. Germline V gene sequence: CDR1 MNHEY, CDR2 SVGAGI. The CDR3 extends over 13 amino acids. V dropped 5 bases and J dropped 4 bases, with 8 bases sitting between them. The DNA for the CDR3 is TGTGCCAGCAGTAGAACTATCACCGGGGAGCTGTTTTTT. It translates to CASSRTITGELFF.

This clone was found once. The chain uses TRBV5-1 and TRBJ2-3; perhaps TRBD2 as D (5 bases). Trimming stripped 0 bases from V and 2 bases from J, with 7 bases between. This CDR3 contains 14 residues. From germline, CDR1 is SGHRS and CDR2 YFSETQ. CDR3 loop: CASSLGGDTDTQYF. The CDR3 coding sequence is TGCGCCAGCAGCTTGGGGGGAGACACAGATACGCAGTATTTT.

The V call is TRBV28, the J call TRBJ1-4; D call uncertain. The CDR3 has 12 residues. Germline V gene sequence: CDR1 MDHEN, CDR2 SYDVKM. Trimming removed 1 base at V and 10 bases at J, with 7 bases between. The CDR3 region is CASSLSVGKLFF. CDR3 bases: TGTGCCAGCAGTTTATCAGTCGGAAAACTGTTTTTT.

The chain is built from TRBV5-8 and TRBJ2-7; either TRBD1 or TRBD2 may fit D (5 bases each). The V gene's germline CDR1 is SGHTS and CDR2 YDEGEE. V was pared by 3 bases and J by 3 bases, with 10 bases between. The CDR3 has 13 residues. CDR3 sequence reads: CASSSGSGYEQYF. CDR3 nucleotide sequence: TGTGCCAGCAGCTCAGGGAGCGGCTACGAGCAGTACTTC.

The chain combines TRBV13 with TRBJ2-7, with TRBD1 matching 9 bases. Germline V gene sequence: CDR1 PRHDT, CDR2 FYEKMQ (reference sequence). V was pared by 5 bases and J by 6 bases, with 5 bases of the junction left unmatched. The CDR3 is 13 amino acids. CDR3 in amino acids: CASSPQGAAEQYF. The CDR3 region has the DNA TGTGCCAGCAGCCCACAGGGGGCGGCCGAGCAGTACTTC.

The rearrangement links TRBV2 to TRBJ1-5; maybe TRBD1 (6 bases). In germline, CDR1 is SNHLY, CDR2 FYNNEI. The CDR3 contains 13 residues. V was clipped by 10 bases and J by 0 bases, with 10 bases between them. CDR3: CAIGGTSNQPQHF. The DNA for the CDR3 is TGTGCCATAGGGGGTACTAGCAATCAGCCCCAGCATTTT.

DNA for the CDR3: TGTGCCAGCAGCTTATTACAGGGTGTCAATGTTCGGGGGGCCAACGTCCTGACTTTC. This encodes CASSLLQGVNVRGANVLTF. This chain connects TRBV7-9 to TRBJ2-6, with a weak D call TRBD1 (6 bases). Germline-derived CDR1 and CDR2 are SEHNR and FQNEAQ (reference sequence). This CDR3 has 19 residues. Trimming stripped 2 bases from V and 4 bases from J, with 21 bases between.

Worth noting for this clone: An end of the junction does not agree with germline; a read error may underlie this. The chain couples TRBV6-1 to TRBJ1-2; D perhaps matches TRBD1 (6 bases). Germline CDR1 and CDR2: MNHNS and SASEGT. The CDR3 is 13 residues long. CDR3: CASSEGGPRLPAF. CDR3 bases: TGTGCCAGCAGTGAAGGGGGGCCCCGGCTCCCCGCGTTC.

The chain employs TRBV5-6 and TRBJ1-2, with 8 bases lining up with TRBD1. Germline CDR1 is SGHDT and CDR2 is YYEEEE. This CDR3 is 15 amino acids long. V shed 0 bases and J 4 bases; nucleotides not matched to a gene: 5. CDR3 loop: CASSLEQGETYGYTF. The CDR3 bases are TGTGCCAGCAGCTTGGAACAGGGGGAGACCTATGGCTACACCTTC.

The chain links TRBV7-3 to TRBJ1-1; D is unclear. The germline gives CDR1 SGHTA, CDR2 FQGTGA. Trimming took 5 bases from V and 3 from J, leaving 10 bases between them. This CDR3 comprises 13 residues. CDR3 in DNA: TGTGCCAGCAGCCACGAGGGAGACACTGAAGCTTTCTTT. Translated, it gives CASSHEGDTEAFF.

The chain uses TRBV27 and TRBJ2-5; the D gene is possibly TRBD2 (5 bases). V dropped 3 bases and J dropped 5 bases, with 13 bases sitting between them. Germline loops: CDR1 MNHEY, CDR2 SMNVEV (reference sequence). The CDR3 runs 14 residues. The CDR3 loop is CASSFFPEAETQYF. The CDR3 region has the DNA TGTGCCAGCAGTTTTTTTCCGGAGGCCGAGACCCAGTACTTC.